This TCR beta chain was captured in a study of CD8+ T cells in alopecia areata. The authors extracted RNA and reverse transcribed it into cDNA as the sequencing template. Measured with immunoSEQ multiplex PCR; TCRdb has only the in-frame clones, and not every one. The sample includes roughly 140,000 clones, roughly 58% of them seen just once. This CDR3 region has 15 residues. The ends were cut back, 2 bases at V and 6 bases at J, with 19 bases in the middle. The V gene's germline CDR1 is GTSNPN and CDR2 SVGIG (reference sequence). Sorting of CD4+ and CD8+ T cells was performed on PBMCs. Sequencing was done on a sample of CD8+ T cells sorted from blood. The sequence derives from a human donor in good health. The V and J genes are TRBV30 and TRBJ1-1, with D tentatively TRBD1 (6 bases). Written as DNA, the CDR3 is TGTGCCTGGAGTACCCTCCCAGGGGTGAGGCCTGAAGCTTTCTTT. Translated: CAWSTLPGVRPEAFF.